One and the same sample provided the 22 T cell receptor beta chains below, sequenced in a study of T cell responses to AZD1222 COVID-19 vaccine (dated by TCRdb to the early 2020s). The library was generated by the immunoSEQ multiplex PCR assay. What TCRdb holds here is the immuneACCESS table cut down to in-frame rearrangements. Part of the clones is not present; checked against another copy, under half of the missing clones reflect an unresolved V gene, and the others are unexplained. The sample table contains under 120,000 clones; only one count was recorded for more than 85% of them. The ten largest make up 1% to 1.5% of the sample. The time point label, as the study defines it: baseline before first vaccination. The source material was peripheral blood, sampled on day 0 of AZD1222 vaccination. Receptors were obtained from an adult in good health.

This clone occurred once. The rearrangement uses TRBV4-1 and TRBJ1-4; the D gene is possibly TRBD1 (5 bases). CDR1 is MGHRA and CDR2 is YSYEKL in the germline V gene. The V end was cut by 0 bases, the J end by 7 bases, with 15 bases between. The CDR3 sequence is 16 residues long. CDR3 DNA: TGCGCCAGCAGCCAAGATAAAGCAGGGCGGGGTGAAAAACTGTTTTTT. Translation gives CASSQDKAGRGEKLFF.

J is TRBJ2-5 and V is TRBV19, with TRBD1 identical over 11 bases. The germline V gene has CDR1 LNHDA and CDR2 SQIVND (reference sequence). This CDR3 region has 15 residues. With 6 bases clipped from V and 4 bases from J, the junction kept 7 bases outside the gene matches. The CDR3 here is CASSLDRGLGETQYF. The CDR3 DNA reads TGTGCCAGTAGCCTGGACAGGGGGCTGGGAGAGACCCAGTACTTC.

The rearrangement joins TRBV7-8 to TRBJ2-3, with a weak D call TRBD2 (5 bases). From germline, CDR1 is SGHVS and CDR2 FQNEAQ. The CDR3 covers 15 residues. The V gene lost 2 bases and the J gene lost 4 bases, with 13 bases spanning the gap. CDR3 coding DNA: TGTGCCAGCAGCTTACTAGCCCTTCCTCCAGATACGCAGTATTTT. Its protein is CASSLLALPPDTQYF.

The rearrangement joins TRBV2 to TRBJ2-5, with 11 bases lining up with TRBD2. In germline, CDR1 is SNHLY, CDR2 FYNNEI. The CDR3 has 12 amino acids. Trimming cost V 7 bases and J 6 bases; bases outside gene matches: 1. The CDR3 here is CASTSGGQTQYF. CDR3 nucleotide sequence: TGTGCCAGCACTAGCGGGGGGCAGACCCAGTACTTC.

The genes are TRBV7-2 and TRBJ2-3, with 8 positions matching TRBD2. This CDR3 region has 13 residues. The junction had 3 bases not matched to a gene; V was cut back by 5 bases and J by 5 bases. Per the germline V gene, CDR1 is SGHTA and CDR2 is FQGNSA. CDR3: CASSPTSGDTQYF. The CDR3 DNA reads as TGTGCCAGCAGCCCTACTAGCGGAGATACGCAGTATTTT.

This clone appeared a few times. Other DNA sequences within the sample encode an identical CDR3. The J gene is TRBJ1-6, the V gene TRBV15, with 8 nucleotides matching TRBD1. Germline assignment: CDR1 LNHNV and CDR2 YYDKDF (reference sequence). Trimming cost V 2 bases and J 7 bases; bases outside gene matches: 4. The CDR3 extends over 15 amino acids. CDR3 region: CATSRTGTGNSPLHF. Written as DNA, the CDR3 is TGTGCCACCAGCAGAACCGGGACAGGAAATTCACCCCTCCACTTT.

The rearrangement uses TRBV27 and TRBJ1-1, with TRBD1 matching 9 bases. This CDR3 is built from 16 residues. Losses at the gene ends were 5 bases for V and 2 bases for J; bases not matched to a gene: 9. Germline V lookup: CDR1 MNHEY, CDR2 SMNVEV (reference sequence). In DNA form, the CDR3 reads TGTGCCAGCAGTAACCGCCGGGACAGGGTTAACACTGAAGCTTTCTTT. The encoded protein is CASSNRRDRVNTEAFF.

The chain links TRBV7-9 to TRBJ2-1; D remains ambiguous. The CDR3 is 12 residues long. Germline-derived CDR1 and CDR2 are SEHNR and FQNEAQ (reference sequence). Trimming removed 1 base from V and 7 bases from J, with 5 bases in between. CDR3 residues: CASSLVANEQFF. CDR3 bases: TGTGCCAGCAGCTTAGTGGCAAATGAGCAGTTCTTC.

This chain links TRBV6-2 or TRBV6-3 with TRBJ1-2; 8 bases line up with TRBD1. The CDR3 contains 17 residues. The junction had 11 bases not matched to a gene; V was cut back by 2 bases and J by 3 bases. In germline, CDR1 is MNHEY, CDR2 SVGEGT. The CDR3 is CASSYPSQGAEDYGYTF. The CDR3 DNA follows: TGTGCCAGCAGTTACCCATCCCAGGGGGCAGAGGACTATGGCTACACCTTC.

The CDR3 DNA reads as TGTGCCAGCAGTCCTCTCGGCTCACCCCTCCACTTT. It codes for CASSPLGSPLHF. The gene calls are TRBV7-6 and TRBJ1-6; D unresolved. The CDR3 length is 12 residues. Trimming pared 6 bases from V and 10 bases from J, leaving 10 bases between. CDR1 and CDR2 (germline): SGHVS, FNYEAQ.

This chain connects TRBV9 to TRBJ1-2, with unresolved D. There are 12 residues in the CDR3. From germline, CDR1 is SGDLS and CDR2 YYNGEE. V dropped 4 bases and J dropped 8 bases, with 12 bases sitting between them. The DNA of the CDR3 is TGTGCCAGCAGCCAAGGGTTCCTGGGCTACACCTTC. This translates into CASSQGFLGYTF.

The J gene is TRBJ1-2, the V gene TRBV18; D remains unclear. The CDR3 loop spans 14 amino acids. V lost 10 bases to trimming and J lost 0 bases, with 15 bases between them. The V gene's germline CDR1 is KGHSH and CDR2 LQKENI. The CDR3 nucleotides read TGTGCCACCGGTAAAGGCGGCGCTAACTATGGCTACACCTTC. Protein: CATGKGGANYGYTF.

The rearrangement links TRBV11-3 to TRBJ1-3, with D unclear. V was clipped by 8 bases and J by 0 bases, with 8 bases between them. The CDR3 length is 13 residues. Looked up from germline, CDR1 is SGHNT and CDR2 is YENEEA. The CDR3 is CASQQSSGNTIYF. In nucleotides, the CDR3 is TGTGCCAGCCAACAAAGCTCTGGAAACACCATATATTTT.

The V call is TRBV7-8, the J call TRBJ2-3; tentative D call: TRBD1 (6 bases). CDR3 size: 14 residues. The V and J ends lost 4 bases and 1 base respectively, with 9 bases between them. Per germline, CDR1 SGHVS and CDR2 FQNEAQ. The CDR3 region has the DNA TGTGCCAGCAGCTCGGACAGACGCACAGATACGCAGTATTTT. Translating gives CASSSDRRTDTQYF.

The V and J genes are TRBV2 and TRBJ1-2; TRBD1 is a possible D gene (6 bases). The CDR3 sequence is 13 residues long. Deletions cut 4 bases from V and 7 bases from J, with 13 bases between. CDR1 and CDR2 (germline): SNHLY, FYNNEI. In nucleotides, the CDR3 is TGTGCCAGCAGTGGGACAGCTCGGGCTGGCTACACCTTC. Protein: CASSGTARAGYTF.

Remarks on this clone: At the DNA level, this CDR3 is encoded by other sequences in the same sample as well. V is TRBV29-1 and J is TRBJ2-2; the D is unclear. The V end lost 6 bases, the J end lost 1 base, and 3 bases lay between the germline ends. In germline, CDR1 is SQVTM, CDR2 ANQGSEA. CDR3 length equals 11 residues. The CDR3 DNA sequence: TGCAGCGTCGGGAACACCGGGGAGCTGTTTTTT. Translated, it gives CSVGNTGELFF.

CDR3 sequence: CASSPPIGTEAFF. The CDR3 region has the DNA TGTGCCAGCAGTCCCCCAATCGGCACTGAAGCTTTCTTT. The rearrangement joins TRBV12-3 or TRBV12-4 to TRBJ1-1; D gene uncertain. This CDR3 region has 13 residues. The V end lost 5 bases, the J end lost 4 bases, and 11 bases lay between the germline ends.

This clone was picked up a small number of times. The genes are TRBV7-7 and TRBJ2-2; the match to TRBD1 covers 7 bases. Unmatched junction bases numbered 3, after V lost 5 bases and J lost 0 bases. The CDR3 contains 15 residues. Germline values: CDR1 SSHAT, CDR2 FNYEAQ (reference sequence). Here the CDR3 DNA reads TGTGCCAGCAGCCAGGGGACAGCGAACACCGGGGAGCTGTTTTTT. This encodes CASSQGTANTGELFF.

In DNA, the CDR3 is TGTGCCAGCAGCTTACAGGGGGCGAACACTGAAGCTTTCTTT. This codes for CASSLQGANTEAFF. The chain uses TRBV11-2 and TRBJ1-1, with 8 bases that match TRBD1. The CDR3 is 14 residues long. CDR1 and CDR2 from the germline V gene are SGHAT and FQNNGV. V lost 2 bases and J lost 1; bases outside the gene matches: 0.

The gene calls are TRBV5-4 and TRBJ2-5, with no clear D. The V gene lost 0 bases and the J gene lost 2 bases, with 8 bases spanning the gap. Per germline, CDR1 SGHNT and CDR2 YYREEE (reference sequence). The length of the CDR3 is 14 residues. CDR3 amino acids: CASSLGTDQETQYF. CDR3 sequence (DNA): TGTGCCAGCAGCTTGGGGACGGATCAAGAGACCCAGTACTTC.

The V and J genes are TRBV20-1 and TRBJ2-7; TRBD2 matches at 7 bases. CDR3 length equals 11 residues. CDR1 is DFQATT and CDR2 is SNEGSKA in the germline V gene (reference sequence). V trimming: 0 bases; J trimming: 7 bases; junction bases outside the gene matches: 0. Here the CDR3 DNA reads TGCAGTGCTAGAGATAGCGGGGAGCAGTACTTC. Translated: CSARDSGEQYF.

This clone was seen a few times. The chain uses TRBV5-1 and TRBJ1-2; a possible D gene is TRBD1 (5 bases). This CDR3 is built from 14 residues. Germline assignment: CDR1 SGHRS and CDR2 YFSETQ. V gave up 1 base and J gave up 4 bases, with 11 bases separating them. The CDR3 DNA reads TGCGCCAGCAGCTTGTTAGGGGCCGGCTATGGCTACACCTTC. Translating it yields CASSLLGAGYGYTF.